This T cell receptor (beta chain) comes out of a study of blood T cell repertoires in COVID-19. On the study more broadly: Some COVID-19 samples were acute and others convalescent; all came from the United States, Italy and Spain. Nucleic acid was either cDNA or gDNA, and it came from T cells, B-cell-depleted T cells, or PBMCs.

Germline-derived CDR1 and CDR2 are SQVTM and ANQGSEA. The CDR3 totals 13 residues. Trimming cost V 4 bases and J 7 bases; bases outside gene matches: 7. Only in-frame clones appear in the TCRdb table, and some are missing; sequencing was by immunoSEQ multiplex PCR. The sample yields roughly 53,000 clones, about three quarters seen once. Sequencing was carried out using peripheral blood. This TCR was recovered from a man between 65 and 85 years old with active or convalescent COVID-19. This rearrangement joins TRBV29-1 to TRBJ2-1; 7 bases match TRBD2. For the CDR3, the DNA is TGCAGCGTTGGAGGGAGGGCCGCAAATGAGCAGTTCTTC. This encodes CSVGGRAANEQFF.